Listed below are T cell receptor beta chains from one sample, sequenced in a study of blood T cell repertoires in COVID-19. Libraries were prepared by immunoSEQ multiplex PCR; TCRdb keeps only in-frame clonotypes and omits some of them. Of about 350,000 clones in the sample, 65% to 90% were seen once. The sequenced sample consisted of peripheral blood. The origin of the receptors is a woman aged 60-75 years with COVID-19, enrolled during active disease. Each CDR3 is given with its conserved first and last residue. A D gene is named only where the DNA matches it firmly. Size is stated for part of the rows, as once, few or many counts, or as a class when the clone is expanded.

j_gene: TRBJ2-1; abundance: -; v_gene: TRBV11-2; d_gene: -; CDR3aa: CASRSDRITYNEQFF; CDR3nt: TGTGCCAGCAGATCCGACAGGATCACCTACAATGAGCAGTTCTTC
j_gene: TRBJ1-4; abundance: -; v_gene: TRBV4-1; d_gene: -; CDR3aa: CASSQTAETNEKLFF; CDR3nt: TGCGCCAGCAGCCAAACAGCGGAAACTAATGAAAAACTGTTTTTT
j_gene: TRBJ2-3; abundance: -; v_gene: TRBV5-1; d_gene: TRBD2; CDR3aa: CASSPVPSGVTDTQYF; CDR3nt: TGCGCCAGCAGCCCGGTCCCTAGCGGGGTCACAGATACGCAGTATTTT
j_gene: TRBJ1-2; abundance: once; v_gene: TRBV6-5; d_gene: TRBD1; CDR3aa: CASSYPGTGTYGYTF; CDR3nt: TGTGCCAGCAGTTATCCCGGGACAGGGACCTATGGCTACACCTTC
j_gene: TRBJ1-5; abundance: -; v_gene: TRBV7-9; d_gene: -; CDR3aa: CASSDSGILWNQPQHF; CDR3nt: TGTGCCAGCAGCGACTCCGGGATATTGTGGAATCAGCCCCAGCATTTT
j_gene: TRBJ1-5; abundance: -; v_gene: TRBV5-1; d_gene: -; CDR3aa: CASSLEGLRNQPQHF; CDR3nt: TGCGCCAGCAGCTTGGAGGGGTTACGTAATCAGCCCCAGCATTTT
j_gene: TRBJ2-1; abundance: -; v_gene: TRBV5-5; d_gene: TRBD1; CDR3aa: CASSLWGQGYNEQFF; CDR3nt: TGTGCCAGCAGCTTGTGGGGACAGGGTTATAATGAGCAGTTCTTC
j_gene: TRBJ2-7; abundance: -; v_gene: TRBV15; d_gene: -; CDR3aa: CATSRDLDKTYEQYF; CDR3nt: TGTGCCACCAGCAGAGATCTGGACAAGACCTACGAGCAGTACTTC
j_gene: TRBJ2-7; abundance: -; v_gene: TRBV3-1/TRBV3-2; d_gene: TRBD1; CDR3aa: CASSQRDRGYEQYF; CDR3nt: TGTGCCAGCAGCCAACGGGACAGGGGCTACGAGCAGTACTTC
j_gene: TRBJ2-7; abundance: -; v_gene: TRBV30; d_gene: TRBD2; CDR3aa: CAWNRLAGGYEQYF; CDR3nt: TGTGCCTGGAACAGACTAGCGGGGGGCTACGAGCAGTACTTC
j_gene: TRBJ1-2; abundance: once; v_gene: TRBV30; d_gene: TRBD1; CDR3aa: CAWNRQGARYGYTF; CDR3nt: TGTGCCTGGAACCGACAGGGGGCCCGCTATGGCTACACCTTC
j_gene: TRBJ1-2; abundance: -; v_gene: TRBV7-2; d_gene: TRBD1; CDR3aa: CASSPRDSTNYGYTF; CDR3nt: TGTGCCAGCAGCCCCCGGGACAGCACTAACTATGGCTACACCTTC
j_gene: TRBJ2-7; abundance: -; v_gene: TRBV18; d_gene: TRBD1; CDR3aa: CASAGTGGQAQYF; CDR3nt: TGTGCCAGCGCCGGGACAGGTGGGCAGGCGCAGTACTTC
j_gene: TRBJ2-1; abundance: once; v_gene: TRBV19; d_gene: -; CDR3aa: CASSINSYNEQFF; CDR3nt: TGTGCCAGTAGTATAAACAGCTACAATGAGCAGTTCTTC
j_gene: TRBJ1-6; abundance: -; v_gene: TRBV5-1; d_gene: TRBD1; CDR3aa: CASSSTGAHSPLHF; CDR3nt: TGCGCCAGCAGCTCAACAGGGGCTCATTCACCCCTCCACTTT
j_gene: TRBJ1-2; abundance: once; v_gene: TRBV7-2; d_gene: TRBD1; CDR3aa: CASGTGGVNYGYTF; CDR3nt: TGTGCCAGCGGAACAGGGGGGGTTAACTATGGCTACACCTTC
j_gene: TRBJ1-2; abundance: -; v_gene: TRBV24-1; d_gene: -; CDR3aa: CATSVGVGFGYTF; CDR3nt: TGTGCCACCAGTGTAGGGGTCGGTTTTGGCTACACCTTC
j_gene: TRBJ2-2; abundance: -; v_gene: TRBV9; d_gene: -; CDR3aa: CASSPQIAGELFF; CDR3nt: TGTGCCAGCAGCCCCCAAATAGCGGGGGAGCTGTTTTTT
j_gene: TRBJ2-1; abundance: -; v_gene: TRBV28; d_gene: TRBD2; CDR3aa: CASSLTGGPFDEQFF; CDR3nt: TGTGCCAGCAGTTTGACGGGGGGGCCTTTCGACGAGCAGTTCTTC
j_gene: TRBJ1-2; abundance: -; v_gene: TRBV19; d_gene: -; CDR3aa: CASSIGGVGGGYTF; CDR3nt: TGTGCCAGTAGTATCGGCGGTGTGGGGGGTGGCTACACCTTC
j_gene: TRBJ2-7; abundance: -; v_gene: TRBV24-1; d_gene: -; CDR3aa: CATSDSFFYEQYF; CDR3nt: TGTGCCACCAGTGACTCCTTTTTCTACGAGCAGTACTTC
j_gene: TRBJ1-1; abundance: few; v_gene: TRBV7-3; d_gene: -; CDR3aa: CASSSEGNTEAFF; CDR3nt: TGTGCCAGCAGCTCGGAGGGGAACACTGAAGCTTTCTTT
j_gene: TRBJ2-7; abundance: -; v_gene: TRBV11-2; d_gene: -; CDR3aa: CASSLDQATPYEQYF; CDR3nt: TGTGCCAGCAGCTTAGATCAGGCAACCCCCTACGAGCAGTACTTC